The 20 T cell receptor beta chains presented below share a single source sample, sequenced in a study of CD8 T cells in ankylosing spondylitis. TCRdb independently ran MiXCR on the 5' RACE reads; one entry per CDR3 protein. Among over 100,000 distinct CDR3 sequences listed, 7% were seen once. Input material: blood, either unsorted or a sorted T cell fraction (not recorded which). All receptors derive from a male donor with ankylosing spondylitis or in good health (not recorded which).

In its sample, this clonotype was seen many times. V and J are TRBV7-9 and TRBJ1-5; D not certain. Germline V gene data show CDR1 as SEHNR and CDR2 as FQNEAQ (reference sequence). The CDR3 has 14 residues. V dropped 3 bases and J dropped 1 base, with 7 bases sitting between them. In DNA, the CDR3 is TGTGCCAGCAGCTTGACCGAGAGCAATCAGCCCCAGCATTTT. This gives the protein CASSLTESNQPQHF.

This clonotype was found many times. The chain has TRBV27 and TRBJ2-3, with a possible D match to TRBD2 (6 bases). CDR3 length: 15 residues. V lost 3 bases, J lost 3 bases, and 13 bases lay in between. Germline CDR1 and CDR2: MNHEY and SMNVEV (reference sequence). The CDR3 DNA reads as TGTGCCAGCAGTTTTAGCGGAGTAGGGACAGATACGCAGTATTTT. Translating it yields CASSFSGVGTDTQYF.

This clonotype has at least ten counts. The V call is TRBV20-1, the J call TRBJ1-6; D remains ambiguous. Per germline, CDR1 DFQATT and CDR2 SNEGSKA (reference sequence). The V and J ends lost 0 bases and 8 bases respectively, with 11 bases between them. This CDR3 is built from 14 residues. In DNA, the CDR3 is TGCAGTGCTAGAGAGGCGGGGAGGGATTCACCCCTCCACTTT. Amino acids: CSAREAGRDSPLHF.

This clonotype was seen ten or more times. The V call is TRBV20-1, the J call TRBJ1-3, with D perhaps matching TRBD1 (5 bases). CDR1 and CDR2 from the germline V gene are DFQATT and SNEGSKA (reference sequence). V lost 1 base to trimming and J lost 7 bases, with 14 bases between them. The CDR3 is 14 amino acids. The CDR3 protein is CSARVPDKGNTIYF. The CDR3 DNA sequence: TGCAGTGCTAGAGTCCCGGACAAGGGGAACACCATATATTTT.

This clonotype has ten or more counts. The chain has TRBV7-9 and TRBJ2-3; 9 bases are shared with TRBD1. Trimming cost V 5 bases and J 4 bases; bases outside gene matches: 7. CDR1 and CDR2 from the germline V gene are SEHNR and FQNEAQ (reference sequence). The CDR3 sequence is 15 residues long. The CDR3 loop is CASSKTGGAADTQYF. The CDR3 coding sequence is TGTGCCAGCAGCAAAACAGGGGGCGCCGCAGATACGCAGTATTTT. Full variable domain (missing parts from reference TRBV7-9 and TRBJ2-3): DTGVSQNPRHKITKRGQNVTFRCDPISEHNRLYWYRQTLGQGPEFLTYFQNEAQLEKSRLLSDRFSAERPKGSFSTLEIQRTEQGDSAMYLCASSKTGGAADTQYFGPGTRLTVL.

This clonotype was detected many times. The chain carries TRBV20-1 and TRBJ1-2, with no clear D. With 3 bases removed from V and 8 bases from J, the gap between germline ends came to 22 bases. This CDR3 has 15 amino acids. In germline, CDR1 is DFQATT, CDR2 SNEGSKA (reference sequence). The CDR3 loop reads CSASASHGPAWGYTF. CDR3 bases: TGCAGTGCTAGTGCCTCCCACGGGCCTGCTTGGGGCTACACCTTC.

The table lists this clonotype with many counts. In DNA, the CDR3 is TGCGCCAGCAGCTCTTTAGCGGGAGTGGGAGATACGCAGTATTTT. Residues: CASSSLAGVGDTQYF. The V gene is TRBV5-1, the J gene TRBJ2-3; 9 nucleotides align to TRBD2. With 3 bases clipped from V and 5 bases from J, the junction kept 7 bases outside the gene matches. The CDR3 has 15 residues. The germline gives CDR1 SGHRS, CDR2 YFSETQ. The variable domain in full, completed from reference TRBV5-1 and TRBJ2-3, reads KAGVTQTPRYLIKTRGQQVTLSCSPISGHRSVSWYQQTPGQGLQFLFEYFSETQRNKGNFPGRFSGRQFSNSRSEMNVSTLELGDSALYLCASSSLAGVGDTQYFGPGTRLTVL.

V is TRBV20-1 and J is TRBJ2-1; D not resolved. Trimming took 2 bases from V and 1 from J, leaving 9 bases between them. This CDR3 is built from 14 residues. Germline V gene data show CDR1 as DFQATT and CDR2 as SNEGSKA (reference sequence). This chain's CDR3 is CSARRALSYNEQFF. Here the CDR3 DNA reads TGCAGTGCTAGACGGGCCCTATCCTACAATGAGCAGTTCTTC.

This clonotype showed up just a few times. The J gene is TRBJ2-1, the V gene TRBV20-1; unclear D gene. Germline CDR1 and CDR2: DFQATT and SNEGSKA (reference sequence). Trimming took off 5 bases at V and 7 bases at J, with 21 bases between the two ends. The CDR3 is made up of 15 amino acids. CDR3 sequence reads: CSAPARPKGLNEQFF. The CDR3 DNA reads TGCAGTGCTCCGGCGAGGCCCAAGGGTCTGAATGAGCAGTTCTTC.

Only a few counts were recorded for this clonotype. CDR3 bases: TGCGCCAGCAGCACCGGACAGGGGGCCGGCTATGGCTACACCTTC. Protein: CASSTGQGAGYGYTF. This chain connects TRBV5-1 to TRBJ1-2, with 11 bases aligning to TRBD1. The CDR3 runs 15 residues. The V and J ends lost 4 bases and 4 bases, in that order; junction bases with no gene match: 6. Germline CDR1 and CDR2: SGHRS and YFSETQ.

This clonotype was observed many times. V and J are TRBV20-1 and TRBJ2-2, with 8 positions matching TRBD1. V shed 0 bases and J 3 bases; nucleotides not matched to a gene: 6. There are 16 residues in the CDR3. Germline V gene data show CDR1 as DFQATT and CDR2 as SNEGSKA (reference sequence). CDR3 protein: CSARDGRGRDTGELFF. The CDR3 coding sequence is TGCAGTGCTAGAGATGGCAGGGGGCGGGACACCGGGGAGCTGTTTTTT.

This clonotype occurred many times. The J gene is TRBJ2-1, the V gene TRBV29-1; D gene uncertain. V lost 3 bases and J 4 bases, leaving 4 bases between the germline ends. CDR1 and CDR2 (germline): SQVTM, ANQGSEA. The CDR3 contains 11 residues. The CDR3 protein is CSVDWYNEQFF. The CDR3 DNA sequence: TGCAGCGTTGATTGGTACAATGAGCAGTTCTTC.

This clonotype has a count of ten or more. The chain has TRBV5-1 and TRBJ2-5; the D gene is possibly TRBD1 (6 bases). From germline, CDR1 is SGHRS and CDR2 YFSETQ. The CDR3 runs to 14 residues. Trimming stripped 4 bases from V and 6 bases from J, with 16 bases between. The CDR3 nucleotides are TGCGCCAGCAGCAACCGGACAGTCCGCCAGACCCAGTACTTC. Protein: CASSNRTVRQTQYF.

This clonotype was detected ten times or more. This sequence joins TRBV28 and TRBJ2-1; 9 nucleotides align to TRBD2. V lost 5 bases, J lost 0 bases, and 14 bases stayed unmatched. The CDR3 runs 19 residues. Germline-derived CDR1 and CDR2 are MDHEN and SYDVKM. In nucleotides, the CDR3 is TGTGCCAGCAGTGGTGGGGCTAGCGGGAAGGGGGCCTCCTACAATGAGCAGTTCTTC. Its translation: CASSGGASGKGASYNEQFF.

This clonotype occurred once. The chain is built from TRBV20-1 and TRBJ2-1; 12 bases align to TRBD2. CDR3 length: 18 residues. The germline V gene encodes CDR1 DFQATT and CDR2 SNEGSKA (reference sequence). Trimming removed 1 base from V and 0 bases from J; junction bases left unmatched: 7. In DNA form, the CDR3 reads TGCAGTGCTAGAGCCACTAGCGGGGGGCCGAGCTCCTACAATGAGCAGTTCTTC. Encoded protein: CSARATSGGPSSYNEQFF.

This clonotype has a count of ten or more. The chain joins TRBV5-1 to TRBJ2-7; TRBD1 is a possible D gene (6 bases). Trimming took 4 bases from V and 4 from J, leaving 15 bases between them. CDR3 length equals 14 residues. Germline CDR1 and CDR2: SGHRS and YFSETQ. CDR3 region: CASSPTNGQYEQYF. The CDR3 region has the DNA TGCGCCAGCAGCCCAACGAACGGACAGTACGAGCAGTACTTC.

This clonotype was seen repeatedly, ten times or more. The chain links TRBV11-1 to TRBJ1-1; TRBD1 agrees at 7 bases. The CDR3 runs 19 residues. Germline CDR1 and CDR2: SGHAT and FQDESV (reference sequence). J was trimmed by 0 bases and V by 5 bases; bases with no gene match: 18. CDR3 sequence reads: CASSNPRGTVLRVNTEAFF. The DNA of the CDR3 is TGTGCCAGCAGCAATCCCCGGGGGACAGTACTTAGGGTGAACACTGAAGCTTTCTTT.

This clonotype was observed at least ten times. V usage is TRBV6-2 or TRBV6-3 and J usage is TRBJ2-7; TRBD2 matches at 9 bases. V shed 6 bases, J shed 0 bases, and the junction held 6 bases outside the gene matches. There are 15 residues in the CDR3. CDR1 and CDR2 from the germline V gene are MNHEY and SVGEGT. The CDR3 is CASSRLAESSYEQYF. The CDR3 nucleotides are TGTGCCAGCAGCAGACTAGCGGAAAGCTCCTACGAGCAGTACTTC.

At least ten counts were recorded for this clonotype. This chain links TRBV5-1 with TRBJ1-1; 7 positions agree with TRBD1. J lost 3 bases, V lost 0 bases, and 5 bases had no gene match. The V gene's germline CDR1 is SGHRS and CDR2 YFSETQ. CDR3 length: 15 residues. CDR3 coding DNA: TGCGCCAGCAGCTTGGTTCCCGGACAGGACACTGAAGCTTTCTTT. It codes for CASSLVPGQDTEAFF.

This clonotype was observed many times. Written as DNA, the CDR3 is TGTGCCAGCAGCCGCGAGGGGAAGGGCACCGGGGAGCTGTTTTTT. Translation: CASSREGKGTGELFF. J is TRBJ2-2 and V is TRBV6-1; D is tentatively TRBD1 or TRBD2 (5 bases each). Trimming stripped 6 bases from V and 4 bases from J, with 15 bases between. Germline V lookup: CDR1 MNHNS, CDR2 SASEGT. This CDR3 comprises 15 residues.